This T cell receptor beta chain was observed in a study of cytomegalovirus exposure and HLA in healthy donors. Study summary: About 80 million unique TCRs from HLA-typed donors were held in an early data release.

The PCR ran on 60 Vbeta and 13 Jbeta primers. Assay used: immunoSEQ multiplex PCR; TCRdb lists only in-frame clones, some missing. In the table there are fewer than 200,000 clones, around four fifths of which are singletons. Points from the study as a whole: Researchers counted around 150 TCR beta chains as cytomegalovirus-associated.

V was shortened by 1 base and J by 3 bases, with 13 bases between the two germline ends. Germline assignment: CDR1 LNHNV and CDR2 YYDKDF (reference sequence). The CDR3 sequence is 16 residues long. Worth noting for this clone: The antigen is not known.

The clonotype was recovered from a man aged 30 to 39 in good health and CMV-seronegative. The specimen sequenced was PBMCs. The chain links TRBV15 to TRBJ1-5; no definite D call. CDR3 DNA: TGTGCCACCAGCAGAGCTAACCCCGGGGTCAATCAGCCCCAGCATTTT. Its protein is CATSRANPGVNQPQHF.